The following is a TCR beta chain sequence with its context. The data originate from a study of patients and donors after allogeneic stem cell transplantation. TCRdb passed the RT-PCR reads through MiXCR, listing each CDR3 protein once. Counted here are approximately 90,000 distinct CDR3 sequences, less than 5% occurring once; the ten biggest clones make up around 2.6%. The CDR3 loop spans 16 amino acids. V lost 5 bases and J lost 2; bases outside the gene matches: 7. This clonotype originated in a human donor who was either an allogeneic HSCT recipient or a stem cell or donor lymphocyte infusion donor (not recorded which). It is not recorded whose cells these are; they may come from a transplant donor. The sequencing sample was made of blood, either unsorted or a sorted T cell fraction (not recorded which). This chain links TRBV12-3 or TRBV12-4 with TRBJ1-4; 8 bases map to TRBD1. In DNA form, the CDR3 reads TGTGCCAGCAGTGTAGAAAACAGGGGGACTAATGAAAAACTGTTTTTT. Translated: CASSVENRGTNEKLFF.